This TCR beta chain was recovered during a study of beta chain features in type 1 diabetes (dated by TCRdb to the late 2010s). Concerning the study at large: Mean age, gender distribution, total cell number and subset yield did not differ between patients and healthy donors. Across all samples, almost 110 million sorted cells were examined, and cell number per subset correlated strongly with RNA yield. The study compared the TCRB repertoires of sorted circulating CD4+ T cell subsets in recently diagnosed type 1 diabetes patients with those in matched healthy donors. Whereas all 28 donors provided naive and central memory subsets, regulatory and stem cell-like memory subsets were isolated from just 8 patients and roughly 8 healthy donors.

As for this clone: The specificity of this receptor is unknown. Per-nucleotide qualities are absent, and no much larger clonotype sits a single base away.

From each donor, a single peripheral blood sample of around 120 mL on average was drawn into heparinised tubes. A BD FACSAria II was used to sort naive, central memory, regulatory and stem cell-like memory CD4+ T cells with a panel that included CD45RO, CCR7, CD25, CD127, CD95 and CD27. Purity was above 95% for every sorted population. PBMCs were isolated right away by Lymphoprep density gradient centrifugation and were stained directly, without culture. Samples were stained and sorted in pairs, with one healthy donor and one patient per experiment, so that batch effects were minimized. The paper as a whole reports these results and caveats: HLA sub-analyses involved small numbers of individuals, so any influence of HLA type on TCRB rearrangement remained unresolved. Because cDNA was sequenced instead of genomic DNA, highly expressing activated cells could be over-represented, though the groups showed no difference in activation or CD3 levels. A moderate but significant shortening of TCRB CDR3 length was observed in type 1 diabetes patients in all four CD4+ subsets. Patients with type 1 diabetes made fewer insertions and deleted more nucleotides at VDJ recombination sites, implying thymic rearrangement abnormalities. PCR might favor shorter templates, but patient and control samples were amplified and corrected together, so any skew would affect both groups equally. Naive, central memory and regulatory TCRB repertoires appeared more similar among patients than among healthy donors.

For CDR1 and CDR2, the germline V gene lists SGDLS and YYNGEE. Compared with germline, V lacks 4 bases and J lacks 0 bases; bases without a gene match: 10. The CDR3 goes from the cysteine to the phenylalanine over 18 residues. Just CDR3 DNA is preserved here, 54 bases in frame from base 1. The entire isolated RNA was reverse transcribed using the High Capacity cDNA Reverse Transcription Kit, and thus expressed TCRB transcripts were sequenced. Deep immunoSEQ sequencing was applied to naive, central memory and regulatory T cell samples, giving an average of roughly 3.5 million total reads per sample. After sorted cells were lysed in RLT buffer, RNA was extracted with DNase-treated RNeasy Micro or Mini kits, with the choice depending on cell number. Each cell subset was processed on its own to prevent cross-contamination, while patient and healthy donor samples were processed together. TCRB sequences were amplified from cDNA with the immunoSEQ multiplex PCR, producing 87-bp fragments spanning the CDR3 region. Sequencing of the amplicons was done on the Illumina HiSeq platform. The published analysis was carried out like this. PCR bias was corrected computationally using synthetic template baselines, and reads within Hamming distance 2 were collapsed, with unmergeable singletons discarded. Reads were aligned against IMGT to assign V, D and J genes, CDR3 length and insertions or deletions at six rearrangement sites. Within each subset, clonotype counts were normalized to sorted cell number, and only after that were true diversity and Gini coefficients computed with the tcR R package. Repertoire sharing was quantified using the overlap coefficient calculated on TCRB nucleotide sequences. As a proxy for the pre-selection repertoire, out-of-frame TCRB sequences from naive cells were analyzed. TCRdb provides this immuneACCESS table in a form limited to in-frame rearrangements. Some clones are lacking; in checked studies, under half of them reflect an unresolved V gene, and why the rest are absent is not known. V and J calls and clone size are given by that table; D and trimming were obtained from the DNA. Present in this sample are 250,000 to 300,000 clones, approximately 25% of which were seen just once. The top ten constitute roughly 0.011% of the sample.

The sequenced material came from naive CD4+ T cells from blood. Interpreted using the paper, the cell subset or site label stands for: true naive CD4+ T cells. Recombination linked TRBV9 to TRBJ2-2, with 9 bases aligning to TRBD2. The sequence was collected from a woman in her 30s with type 1 diabetes. The CDR3 loop reads CASSLLTSGVANTGELFF. The nucleotide sequence is TGTGCCAGCAGCCTCCTGACTAGCGGAGTCGCGAACACCGGGGAGCTGTTTTTT.